A selection of T cell receptor beta chains follows, all from one sample in a study of blood T cell repertoires in COVID-19. TCRdb's table, derived via immunoSEQ multiplex PCR, lists solely in-frame clones and lacks some. The sample lists about 26,000 clones, around 86% occurring once. Sequenced sample: peripheral blood. These receptors were collected from a human donor in a cohort sampled during active COVID-19. The donor label of this sample is uncertain. Each CDR3 is given with its conserved first and last residue. A D gene is named only where the DNA matches it firmly. The size entry is marked missing in some rows and otherwise reads once, few, many or a size class.

j_gene: TRBJ1-1
d_gene: TRBD1
v_gene: TRBV19
len: 15
abundance: .
CDR3aa: CASSPWTGSDTEAFF
CDR3nt: TGTGCCAGTAGTCCCTGGACAGGGTCAGACACTGAAGCTTTCTTT

j_gene: TRBJ2-1
d_gene: TRBD2
v_gene: TRBV7-9
len: 11
abundance: .
CDR3aa: CAVAGGNQQFF
CDR3nt: TGTGCCGTCGCGGGGGGGAATCAGCAGTTCTTC

j_gene: TRBJ1-3
d_gene: .
v_gene: TRBV27
len: 13
abundance: .
CDR3aa: CASMRNSGNTIYF
CDR3nt: TGTGCCAGCATGCGGAACTCTGGAAACACCATATATTTT

j_gene: TRBJ2-3
d_gene: .
v_gene: TRBV18
len: 15
abundance: .
CDR3aa: CASSPREILTDTQYF
CDR3nt: TGTGCCAGCTCACCACGAGAGATCCTCACAGATACGCAGTATTTT

j_gene: TRBJ1-2
d_gene: TRBD1
v_gene: TRBV9
len: 14
abundance: .
CDR3aa: CASSVGQGANGYTF
CDR3nt: TGTGCCAGCAGCGTAGGACAGGGGGCGAATGGCTACACCTTC

j_gene: TRBJ2-3
d_gene: TRBD2
v_gene: TRBV7-9
len: 15
abundance: .
CDR3aa: CASDPTSGGTDTQYF
CDR3nt: TGTGCCAGCGACCCGACTAGCGGGGGGACAGATACGCAGTATTTT

j_gene: TRBJ2-7
d_gene: .
v_gene: TRBV7-2
len: 12
abundance: .
CDR3aa: CASSLQGGEQYF
CDR3nt: TGTGCCAGCAGCCTACAGGGCGGGGAGCAGTACTTC

j_gene: TRBJ2-7
d_gene: TRBD2
v_gene: TRBV4-1
len: 17
abundance: .
CDR3aa: CASSQAVTSGGRYEQYF
CDR3nt: TGCGCCAGCAGCCAAGCGGTAACTAGCGGGGGGCGCTACGAGCAGTACTTC

j_gene: TRBJ1-4
d_gene: .
v_gene: TRBV29-1
len: 14
abundance: .
CDR3aa: CSVDFGQGGEKLFF
CDR3nt: TGCAGCGTTGATTTCGGTCAGGGTGGGGAAAAACTGTTTTTT

j_gene: TRBJ2-7
d_gene: .
v_gene: TRBV29-1
len: 11
abundance: .
CDR3aa: CSAGGPYEQYF
CDR3nt: TGCAGCGCCGGAGGTCCCTACGAGCAGTACTTC

j_gene: TRBJ2-7
d_gene: .
v_gene: TRBV6-2/TRBV6-3
len: 14
abundance: .
CDR3aa: CASSYLRGSYEQYF
CDR3nt: TGTGCCAGCAGTTACTTGCGGGGCTCCTACGAGCAGTACTTC

j_gene: TRBJ2-1
d_gene: .
v_gene: TRBV20-1
len: 11
abundance: .
CDR3aa: CSASRGGEQFF
CDR3nt: TGCAGTGCCAGTCGGGGTGGTGAGCAGTTCTTC

j_gene: TRBJ1-2
d_gene: TRBD1
v_gene: TRBV6-5
len: 15
abundance: .
CDR3aa: CASSSPGGSNYGYTF
CDR3nt: TGTGCCAGCAGTTCTCCAGGGGGATCTAACTATGGCTACACCTTC

j_gene: TRBJ1-1
d_gene: .
v_gene: TRBV29-1
len: 11
abundance: .
CDR3aa: CSVGMTREAFF
CDR3nt: TGCAGCGTTGGCATGACTAGGGAAGCTTTCTTT

j_gene: TRBJ1-3
d_gene: .
v_gene: TRBV5-1
len: 16
abundance: .
CDR3aa: CASSLWGEYSGNTIYF
CDR3nt: TGCGCCAGCAGCTTGTGGGGAGAATACTCTGGAAACACCATATATTTT

j_gene: TRBJ2-5
d_gene: .
v_gene: TRBV6-2/TRBV6-3
len: 14
abundance: .
CDR3aa: CASSTGGATKTQYF
CDR3nt: TGTGCCAGCAGTACTGGGGGGGCCACGAAGACCCAGTACTTC

j_gene: TRBJ2-5
d_gene: .
v_gene: TRBV9
len: 17
abundance: .
CDR3aa: CASSAPRPSKNQETQYF
CDR3nt: TGTGCCAGCAGTGCCCCCCGGCCTAGCAAAAACCAAGAGACCCAGTACTTC

j_gene: TRBJ2-2
d_gene: .
v_gene: TRBV11-3
len: 14
abundance: .
CDR3aa: CASSSRRNTGELFF
CDR3nt: TGTGCCAGCAGCTCAAGGAGGAACACCGGGGAGCTGTTTTTT

j_gene: TRBJ2-4
d_gene: .
v_gene: TRBV4-2
len: 16
abundance: .
CDR3aa: CASSQGRSVAKNIQYF
CDR3nt: TGTGCCAGCAGCCAAGGACGGAGTGTAGCCAAAAACATTCAGTACTTC

j_gene: TRBJ2-7
d_gene: TRBD1
v_gene: TRBV5-6
len: 14
abundance: .
CDR3aa: CASSPGQGFYEQYF
CDR3nt: TGTGCCAGCAGCCCGGGACAGGGTTTCTACGAGCAGTACTTC

j_gene: TRBJ1-3
d_gene: .
v_gene: TRBV4-3
len: 18
abundance: .
CDR3aa: CASSQDPDRSSSGNTIYF
CDR3nt: TGCGCCAGCAGCCAAGATCCAGACAGGTCGTCCTCTGGAAACACCATATATTTT

j_gene: TRBJ2-3
d_gene: TRBD1
v_gene: TRBV11-2
len: 15
abundance: .
CDR3aa: CASSRGTGVVDTQYF
CDR3nt: TGTGCCAGCAGCCGCGGGACAGGGGTGGTAGATACGCAGTATTTT

j_gene: TRBJ1-2
d_gene: .
v_gene: TRBV2
len: 16
abundance: .
CDR3aa: CASSEQQLGTNYGYTF
CDR3nt: TGTGCCAGCAGTGAGCAACAGCTGGGCACTAACTATGGCTACACCTTC

j_gene: TRBJ2-3
d_gene: TRBD2
v_gene: TRBV5-4
len: 15
abundance: .
CDR3aa: CASSLRGGGTDTQYF
CDR3nt: TGTGCCAGCAGCTTGAGGGGAGGGGGCACAGATACGCAGTATTTT

j_gene: TRBJ2-7
d_gene: .
v_gene: TRBV9
len: 14
abundance: .
CDR3aa: CASSPYPGSYEQYF
CDR3nt: TGTGCCAGCAGCCCCTACCCTGGCTCCTACGAGCAGTACTTC

j_gene: TRBJ2-1
d_gene: TRBD2
v_gene: TRBV20-1
len: 16
abundance: .
CDR3aa: CSASFSSGPSYNEQFF
CDR3nt: TGCAGTGCTAGTTTCTCTAGCGGACCCTCCTACAATGAGCAGTTCTTC

j_gene: TRBJ1-1
d_gene: .
v_gene: TRBV5-1
len: 14
abundance: .
CDR3aa: CASSPRLVNTEAFF
CDR3nt: TGCGCCAGCAGCCCCCGACTGGTGAACACTGAAGCTTTCTTT

j_gene: TRBJ1-1
d_gene: .
v_gene: TRBV2
len: 15
abundance: few
CDR3aa: CASIPGKNFGTEAFF
CDR3nt: TGTGCCAGCATTCCAGGGAAGAACTTTGGCACTGAAGCTTTCTTT

j_gene: TRBJ1-2
d_gene: .
v_gene: TRBV5-4
len: 14
abundance: .
CDR3aa: CASSPPGGLNGYTF
CDR3nt: TGTGCCAGCAGCCCTCCGGGGGGGCTGAATGGCTACACCTTC

j_gene: TRBJ1-1
d_gene: .
v_gene: TRBV9
len: 14
abundance: .
CDR3aa: CASSVGSGHTEAFF
CDR3nt: TGTGCCAGCAGCGTAGGTTCAGGGCACACTGAAGCTTTCTTT

j_gene: TRBJ1-4
d_gene: TRBD1
v_gene: TRBV5-1
len: 15
abundance: medium-sized
CDR3aa: CASSATGSSNEKLFF
CDR3nt: TGCGCCAGCAGTGCGACAGGGTCTTCTAATGAAAAACTGTTTTTT

j_gene: TRBJ2-2
d_gene: TRBD2
v_gene: TRBV5-1
len: 16
abundance: .
CDR3aa: CASSLRTSGNTGELFF
CDR3nt: TGCGCCAGCAGCCTACGGACTAGCGGTAACACCGGGGAGCTGTTTTTT

j_gene: TRBJ2-5
d_gene: TRBD2
v_gene: TRBV7-9
len: 13
abundance: .
CDR3aa: CASSRTSGETQYF
CDR3nt: TGTGCCAGCAGCAGGACTAGCGGGGAGACCCAGTACTTC

j_gene: TRBJ1-6
d_gene: .
v_gene: TRBV12-3/TRBV12-4
len: 12
abundance: few
CDR3aa: CASSSSNSPLHF
CDR3nt: TGTGCCAGCAGTTCGAGTAATTCACCCCTCCACTTT

j_gene: TRBJ2-3
d_gene: .
v_gene: TRBV7-2
len: 13
abundance: .
CDR3aa: CASSFGAADTQYF
CDR3nt: TGTGCCAGCAGCTTCGGTGCGGCAGATACGCAGTATTTT

j_gene: TRBJ1-2
d_gene: TRBD1
v_gene: TRBV5-1
len: 14
abundance: .
CDR3aa: CASSSTGTGRGYTF
CDR3nt: TGCGCCAGCAGCTCTACGGGGACAGGGAGAGGCTACACCTTC

j_gene: TRBJ2-1
d_gene: TRBD2
v_gene: TRBV2
len: 15
abundance: .
CDR3aa: CASRETSVPSNEQFF
CDR3nt: TGTGCCAGCAGGGAGACTAGCGTGCCCAGCAATGAGCAGTTCTTC

j_gene: TRBJ1-2
d_gene: TRBD1
v_gene: TRBV6-4
len: 16
abundance: .
CDR3aa: CLPSKRLMGQVFGYTF
CDR3nt: TGTCTCCCCTCCAAGAGGCTTATGGGACAGGTTTTCGGCTACACCTTC

j_gene: TRBJ2-3
d_gene: TRBD1
v_gene: TRBV30
len: 13
abundance: .
CDR3aa: CAWSGGGADTQYF
CDR3nt: TGTGCCTGGAGTGGAGGGGGCGCAGATACGCAGTATTTT

j_gene: TRBJ2-3
d_gene: TRBD2
v_gene: TRBV7-2
len: 17
abundance: .
CDR3aa: CASSLQATSGATDTQYF
CDR3nt: TGTGCCAGCAGCCTCCAGGCGACTAGCGGGGCCACAGATACGCAGTATTTT

j_gene: TRBJ2-7
d_gene: .
v_gene: TRBV28
len: 15
abundance: .
CDR3aa: CASSLPFPSGYEQYF
CDR3nt: TGTGCCAGCAGTTTACCTTTCCCCTCGGGGTACGAGCAGTACTTC

j_gene: TRBJ2-7
d_gene: .
v_gene: TRBV6-5
len: 14
abundance: .
CDR3aa: CASSYSTVITEQYF
CDR3nt: TGTGCCAGCAGTTACTCGACAGTTATAACCGAGCAGTACTTC